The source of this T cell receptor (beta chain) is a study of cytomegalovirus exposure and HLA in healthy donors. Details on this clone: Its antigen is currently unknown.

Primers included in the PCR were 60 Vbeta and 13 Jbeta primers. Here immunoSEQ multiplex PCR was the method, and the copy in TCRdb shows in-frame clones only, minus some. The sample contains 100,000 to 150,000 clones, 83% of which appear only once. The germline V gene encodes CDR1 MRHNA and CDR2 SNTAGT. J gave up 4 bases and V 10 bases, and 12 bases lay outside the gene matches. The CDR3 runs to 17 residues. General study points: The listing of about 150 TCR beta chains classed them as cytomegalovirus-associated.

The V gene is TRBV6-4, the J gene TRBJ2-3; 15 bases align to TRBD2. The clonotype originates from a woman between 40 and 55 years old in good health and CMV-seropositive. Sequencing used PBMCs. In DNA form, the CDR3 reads TGTGCCATACCCGGGACTAGCGGGAGGAGTAGGTCAGATACGCAGTATTTT. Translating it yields CAIPGTSGRSRSDTQYF.